This T cell receptor (beta chain) was profiled in a study of T cell responses to AZD1222 COVID-19 vaccine. Study results and caveats: Repertoires were sampled only after the peak T cell response. Baseline seropositivity characterized only six AZD1222 recipients. As reported, nearly half of all spike-specific TCRs target variant regions that are unmutated. Donor demographics were predominantly white British with a female majority; clonal diversity may be underestimated.

Generated by immunoSEQ multiplex PCR, the TCRdb table keeps only in-frame clones and is missing some. The sample consists of approximately 45,000 clones, around 90% of them appearing once. This CDR3 is 13 amino acids long. With 0 bases removed from V and 7 bases from J, the gap between germline ends came to 11 bases. Germline CDR1 and CDR2: SGHRS and YFSETQ. In the case of this clone: Antigen unknown.

This TCR was recovered from an adult who received the AZD1222 COVID-19 vaccine. The starting material was peripheral blood, obtained 28 days after the second AZD1222 dose. The V call is TRBV5-1, the J call TRBJ2-7; no clear D gene. CDR3 DNA sequence: TGCGCCAGCAGCTTGGACATGGAATGGGAGCAGTACTTC. This sequence encodes CASSLDMEWEQYF.